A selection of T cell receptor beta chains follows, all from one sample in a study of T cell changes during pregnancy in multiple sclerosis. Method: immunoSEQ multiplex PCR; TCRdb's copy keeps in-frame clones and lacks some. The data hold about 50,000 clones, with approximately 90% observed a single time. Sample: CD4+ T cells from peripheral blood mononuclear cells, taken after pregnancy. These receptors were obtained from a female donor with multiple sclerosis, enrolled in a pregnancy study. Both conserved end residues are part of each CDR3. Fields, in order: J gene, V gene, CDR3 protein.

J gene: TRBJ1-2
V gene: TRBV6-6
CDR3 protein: CASSYSGQGPVTTF

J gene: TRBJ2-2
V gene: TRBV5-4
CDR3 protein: CASSKTSGATPNTGELFF

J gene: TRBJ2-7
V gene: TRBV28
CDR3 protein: CASSFFRAGSREQYF

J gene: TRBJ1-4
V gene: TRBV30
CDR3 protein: CAWSVLGGQGMTNEKLFF

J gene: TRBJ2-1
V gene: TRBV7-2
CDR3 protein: CASSLGQGAYNEQFF

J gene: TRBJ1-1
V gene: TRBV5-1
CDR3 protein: CASSLEGAAEAFF

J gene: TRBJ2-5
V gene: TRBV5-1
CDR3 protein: CASSKGQAQETQYF

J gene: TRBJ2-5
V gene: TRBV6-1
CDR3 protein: CASSRLLETQYF

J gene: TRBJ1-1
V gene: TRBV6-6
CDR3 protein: CASSGTGAPNTEAFF

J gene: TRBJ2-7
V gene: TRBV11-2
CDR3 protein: CASSSIRQGVTF

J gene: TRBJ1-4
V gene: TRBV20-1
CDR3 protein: CSASHSNELFF

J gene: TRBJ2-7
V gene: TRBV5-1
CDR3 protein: CASSLAGGPAGSYEQYF

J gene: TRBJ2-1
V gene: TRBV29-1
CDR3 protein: CSVEGIRTSHNEQFF

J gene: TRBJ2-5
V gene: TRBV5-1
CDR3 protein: CASSLEGVGETQYF

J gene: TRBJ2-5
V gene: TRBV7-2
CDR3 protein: CASSLGTSGRRETQYF

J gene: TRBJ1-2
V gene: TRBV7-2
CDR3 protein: CASSRQGHSYGYTF

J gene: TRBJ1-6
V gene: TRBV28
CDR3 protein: CASSFLRQGNSPLHF

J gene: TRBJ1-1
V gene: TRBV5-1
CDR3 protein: CASSLVTGKRAEAFF

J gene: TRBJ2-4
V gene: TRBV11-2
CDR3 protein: CASSARTSGLAKNIQYF

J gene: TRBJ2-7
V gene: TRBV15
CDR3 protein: CATSSELARKSYEQYF

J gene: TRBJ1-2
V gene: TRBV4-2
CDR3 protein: CASRPAGRIYGYTF

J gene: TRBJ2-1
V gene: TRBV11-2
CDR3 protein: CASSLIGGRTYNEQFF